This T cell receptor (beta chain) was identified during a study of blood T cells in healthy people across ages. Then a second PCR, running roughly 7 to 11 cycles, was carried out with a sample-barcoded 5' primer and a J-beta primer mix. A single record per CDR3 protein comes from TCRdb applying MiXCR to the 5' RACE reads. The repertoire consists of 750,000 to 950,000 distinct CDR3 sequences, with about 27% occurring once and the leading ten covering roughly 10%. This clonotype has ten or more counts. CDR1 is MNHEY and CDR2 is SVGAGI in the germline V gene. V was pared by 7 bases and J by 4 bases, with 17 bases between. This CDR3 has 16 amino acids. These data are also associated with another study on T cells of mothers and their children.

This TCR came from a woman between 40 and 50 years old in good health. V usage is TRBV6-5 and J usage is TRBJ2-6; D is uncertain. Sequencing used blood. CDR3 bases: TGTGCCAGCACTGCTGTAGAGGCAACCGGGGCCAACGTCCTGACTTTC. Its translation is CASTAVEATGANVLTF.